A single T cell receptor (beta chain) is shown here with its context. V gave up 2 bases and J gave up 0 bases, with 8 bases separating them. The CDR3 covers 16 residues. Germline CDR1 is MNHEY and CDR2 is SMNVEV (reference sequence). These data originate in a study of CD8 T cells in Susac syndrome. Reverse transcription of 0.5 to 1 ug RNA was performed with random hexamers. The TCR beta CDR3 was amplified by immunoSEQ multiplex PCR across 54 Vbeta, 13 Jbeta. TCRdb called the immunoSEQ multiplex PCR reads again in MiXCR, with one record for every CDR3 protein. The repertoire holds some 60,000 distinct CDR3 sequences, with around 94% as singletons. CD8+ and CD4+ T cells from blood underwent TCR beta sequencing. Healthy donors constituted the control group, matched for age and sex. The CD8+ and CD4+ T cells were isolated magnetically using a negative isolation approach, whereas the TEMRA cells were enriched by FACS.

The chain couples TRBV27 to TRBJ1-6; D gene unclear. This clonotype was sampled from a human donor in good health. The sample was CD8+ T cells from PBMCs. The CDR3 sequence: CASSLVSGSYNSPLHF. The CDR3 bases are TGTGCCAGCAGTTTAGTTTCCGGCTCCTATAATTCACCCCTCCACTTT.